This TCR beta chain was documented in a study of blood T cell repertoires in COVID-19. Study as a whole: The study drew acute and convalescent COVID-19 samples from the United States, Italy and Spain. Sources were T cells, B-cell-depleted T cells, or PBMCs; the material itself was cDNA or gDNA.

TCRdb's table, derived via immunoSEQ multiplex PCR, lists solely in-frame clones and lacks some. Of 250,000 to 350,000 clones detected, around 87% appear once; the ten largest clones hold roughly 4.1%. The V gene's germline CDR1 is GTSNPN and CDR2 SVGIG (reference sequence). The V end lost 3 bases, the J end lost 4 bases, and 18 bases lay between the germline ends. The CDR3 length is 15 residues. The sequenced sample was peripheral blood. The chain employs TRBV30 and TRBJ1-2; TRBD1 might be the D (5 bases). The sequence derives from a woman aged 45-60 years with active or convalescent COVID-19. The CDR3 bases are TGTGCCTGGAGGGGAATCCAGGGTATCGCCTATGGCTACACCTTC. Encoded protein: CAWRGIQGIAYGYTF.